The T cell receptor beta chain under discussion was sequenced for a study of T cells after yellow fever vaccination. The CDR3 sequence is 14 residues long. The V and J ends lost 5 bases and 8 bases respectively, with 17 bases between them. Germline CDR1 MNHEY, CDR2 SVGEGT. A single record per CDR3 protein comes from TCRdb applying MiXCR to the 5' RACE reads. Altogether some 340,000 distinct CDR3 sequences are present, around 10% being singletons, with the ten largest covering roughly 3%. This clonotype turned up a few times. This specimen consisted of CD4+ T cells sorted from PBMCs, obtained 45 days after the yellow fever booster vaccination. The J gene is TRBJ2-3, the V gene TRBV6-2 or TRBV6-3; a possible D gene is TRBD1 (6 bases). This sequence originates from a man aged 18 to 29 who received the YFV17D yellow fever vaccine. CDR3 region: CASSQPGSRGTQYF. In nucleotides, the CDR3 is TGTGCCAGCAGTCAACCCGGGTCCAGGGGTACGCAGTATTTT.